Listed below are T cell receptor beta chains from one sample, sequenced in a study of identical twins. From the 5' RACE reads, TCRdb called clonotypes with MiXCR, one entry per CDR3 protein. The data contain about 500,000 distinct CDR3 sequences, around 15% of them singletons. The data also belong to a second study, concerning yellow fever vaccine responses in identical twins.

Sequencing used CD4+ T cells sorted from blood. The receptors derive from a woman aged 18-35 years in good health. Each CDR3 is given with its conserved first and last residue. A D gene is named only where the DNA matches it firmly. Clone size, where shown, is once, few, many, or a class for clones that have expanded.

clone_size j_call cdr3_length v_call d_call cdr3_aa cdr3_nt
- TRBJ2-1 15 TRBV7-8 - CASSSLTGAYNEQFF TGTGCCAGCAGCAGTCTGACGGGAGCCTACAATGAGCAGTTCTTC
few TRBJ2-3 17 TRBV7-2 TRBD2 CASSFRRGASNTDTQYF TGTGCCAGCAGCTTCCGGCGGGGGGCCAGTAACACAGATACGCAGTATTTT
many TRBJ1-5 15 TRBV12-3/TRBV12-4 - CASSPYGEGNQPQHF TGTGCCAGCAGCCCTTACGGGGAAGGCAATCAGCCCCAGCATTTT
- TRBJ2-5 15 TRBV12-3/TRBV12-4 TRBD2 CASSFGAGVRETQYF TGTGCCAGCAGTTTTGGGGCGGGAGTGAGGGAGACCCAGTACTTC
many TRBJ2-3 15 TRBV29-1 TRBD1 CSVSPGTGTTDTQYF TGCAGCGTGTCCCCGGGGACAGGGACCACAGATACGCAGTATTTT
many TRBJ2-3 16 TRBV7-2 - CASSLLGVRVADTQYF TGTGCCAGCAGCCTGCTTGGGGTCAGGGTCGCAGATACGCAGTATTTT
many TRBJ2-1 12 TRBV3-1 - CASSHTSSSQFF TGTGCCAGCAGCCATACTAGCTCCAGTCAGTTCTTC
few TRBJ2-3 14 TRBV27 TRBD2 CASSLAGRSDTQYF TGTGCCAGCAGTCTAGCGGGAAGGTCAGATACGCAGTATTTT
- TRBJ2-1 11 TRBV2 - CASSGVGEQFF TGTGCCAGCAGCGGCGTGGGCGAGCAGTTCTTC
- TRBJ1-5 15 TRBV28 TRBD1 CASRTGGTSNQPQHF TGTGCCAGCAGGACAGGGGGGACATCTAATCAGCCCCAGCATTTT
few TRBJ2-1 15 TRBV5-1 TRBD2 CASSGSGVLGNEQFF TGCGCCAGCAGCGGTAGCGGGGTGCTCGGAAATGAGCAGTTCTTC
few TRBJ2-7 16 TRBV4-3 TRBD2 CASSQGTSGGSGEQYF TGCGCCAGCAGCCAAGGGACTAGCGGGGGCTCGGGCGAGCAGTACTTC
once TRBJ2-2 11 TRBV29-1 - CSVLGTGELFF TGCAGCGTCTTAGGCACCGGGGAGCTGTTTTTT
- TRBJ2-7 17 TRBV4-3 - CASSQGGTYRHPYEQYF TGCGCCAGCAGCCAGGGGGGTACGTACCGCCATCCCTACGAGCAGTACTTC
- TRBJ2-1 15 TRBV5-1 - CASSLAGDTYNEQFF TGCGCCAGCAGCTTGGCCGGAGATACCTACAATGAGCAGTTCTTC
- TRBJ2-7 14 TRBV11-3 - CASSLRGARGEQYF TGTGCCAGCAGCTTAAGGGGGGCGCGAGGCGAGCAGTACTTC
few TRBJ1-3 15 TRBV6-5 - CASSYQGMGGNTIYF TGTGCCAGCAGTTACCAGGGGATGGGTGGAAACACCATATATTTT
few TRBJ2-3 15 TRBV5-6 TRBD2 CASTMGLVGVDTQYF TGTGCCAGCACCATGGGACTAGTAGGGGTAGATACGCAGTATTTT
few TRBJ2-1 15 TRBV2 TRBD2 CASLSGTSGLHEQFF TGTGCCAGCCTCTCCGGGACTAGCGGTCTGCATGAGCAGTTCTTC
many TRBJ1-1 14 TRBV12-3/TRBV12-4 - CASTPGRQNTEAFF TGTGCCAGCACCCCCGGCCGGCAGAACACTGAAGCTTTCTTT
few TRBJ2-1 15 TRBV12-3/TRBV12-4 TRBD2 CASSPSYSGRNEQFF TGTGCCAGCAGTCCCTCCTATAGCGGGAGGAATGAGCAGTTCTTC
- TRBJ2-5 13 TRBV2 TRBD2 CATKGSGGETQYF TGTGCCACTAAAGGCAGCGGGGGAGAGACCCAGTACTTC
many TRBJ1-1 14 TRBV3-1 TRBD1 CASSLQGVITEAFF TGTGCCAGCAGCCTCCAGGGGGTGATCACTGAAGCTTTCTTT
few TRBJ2-1 16 TRBV5-1 TRBD2 CASSPRTSGTYNEQFF TGCGCCAGCAGCCCTAGGACTAGCGGAACCTACAATGAGCAGTTCTTC
- TRBJ2-2 14 TRBV7-3 - CASSPVVYTGELFF TGTGCCAGCAGCCCAGTCGTTTACACCGGGGAGCTGTTTTTT
- TRBJ2-4 15 TRBV2 TRBD1 CASSVDRSAKNIQYF TGTGCCAGCAGTGTGGACAGGTCGGCCAAAAACATTCAGTACTTC
many TRBJ2-1 15 TRBV5-1 TRBD2 CASSNGGGSYNEQFF TGCGCCAGCAGTAACGGCGGGGGCTCCTACAATGAGCAGTTCTTC
few TRBJ2-2 11 TRBV3-1 - CASSQATELFF TGTGCCAGCAGCCAAGCTACCGAGCTGTTTTTT
- TRBJ2-7 17 TRBV3-1 TRBD2 CASSQDPGTSGSYEQYF TGTGCCAGCAGCCAAGATCCCGGGACTAGCGGGAGTTACGAGCAGTACTTC
many TRBJ2-5 14 TRBV12-3/TRBV12-4 - CASSLFNRQETQYF TGTGCCAGCAGTTTATTTAACAGACAAGAGACCCAGTACTTC
- TRBJ2-1 11 TRBV7-2 - CASSDQVEQFF TGTGCCAGCAGCGATCAGGTAGAGCAGTTCTTC
- TRBJ2-2 14 TRBV7-8 - CASRKVPGNWELFF TGTGCCAGCAGGAAAGTTCCAGGGAACTGGGAGCTGTTTTTT
- TRBJ2-3 16 TRBV4-2 TRBD1 CASSQDYRGSTDTQYF TGTGCCAGCAGCCAAGACTACAGGGGGAGCACAGATACGCAGTATTTT
few TRBJ2-2 16 TRBV20-1 - CSARDRKGTNTGELFF TGCAGTGCTAGAGACAGGAAAGGAACGAACACCGGGGAGCTGTTTTTT
- TRBJ2-3 16 TRBV9 TRBD2 CASSYLAGRSTDTQYF TGTGCCAGCAGCTATCTAGCGGGCCGTAGCACAGATACGCAGTATTTT
few TRBJ2-2 16 TRBV2 TRBD1 CASSRGQGVGTGELFF TGTGCCAGCAGCAGGGGACAGGGTGTAGGAACCGGGGAGCTGTTTTTT
many TRBJ1-1 16 TRBV3-1 TRBD1 CASSYGTGGIRTEAFF TGTGCCAGCAGCTACGGGACAGGGGGCATTCGAACTGAAGCTTTCTTT
- TRBJ2-3 16 TRBV28 - CASAGQSLQVRDTQYF TGTGCCAGCGCCGGACAGTCCCTTCAAGTTAGGGACACGCAGTATTTT
few TRBJ2-3 20 TRBV15 TRBD2 CATSRDRGLAGGRVEDTQYF TGTGCCACCAGCAGAGATCGAGGACTAGCGGGGGGCAGGGTTGAAGATACGCAGTATTTT
few TRBJ2-5 14 TRBV7-9 - CASSSALGQETQYF TGTGCCAGCAGTTCTGCATTGGGGCAAGAGACCCAGTACTTC
- TRBJ2-2 16 TRBV11-2 TRBD1 CASSATGTGGTGELFF TGTGCCAGCAGCGCGACCGGGACAGGAGGCACCGGGGAGCTGTTTTTT
few TRBJ2-1 13 TRBV7-7 - CASSFNFRDEQFF TGTGCTAGCAGCTTCAACTTCCGGGACGAGCAGTTCTTC
many TRBJ2-3 17 TRBV4-1 TRBD2 CASSQGGLAGPIDTQYF TGCGCCAGCAGCCAAGGCGGACTAGCGGGACCAATAGATACGCAGTATTTT
- TRBJ2-1 15 TRBV7-8 - CASEPGGGRYNEQFF TGTGCCAGTGAGCCTGGCGGGGGCCGATACAATGAGCAGTTCTTC
once TRBJ1-1 17 TRBV23-1 - CASSQGRVSQGVTEAFF TGCGCCAGCAGTCAGGGGAGAGTGTCACAAGGGGTTACTGAAGCTTTCTTT
- TRBJ2-1 17 TRBV24-1 TRBD1 CATSDSAGTGDDNEQFF TGTGCCACCAGTGATTCAGCCGGGACAGGGGACGACAATGAGCAGTTCTTC
many TRBJ2-7 15 TRBV12-3/TRBV12-4 - CASSLPAGPLDEQYF TGTGCCAGCAGTTTACCCGCAGGGCCCTTAGATGAGCAGTACTTC
once TRBJ2-1 16 TRBV5-5 - CASSLGQMSSYNEQFF TGTGCCAGCAGCTTAGGACAGATGAGCTCCTACAATGAGCAGTTCTTC
- TRBJ2-7 15 TRBV12-3/TRBV12-4 TRBD1 CASSPPRDRGSQQYF TGTGCCAGCAGTCCCCCCAGAGACAGGGGGTCACAGCAGTACTTC
few TRBJ2-7 14 TRBV3-1 TRBD1 CASSQGGQGYEQYF TGTGCCAGCAGCCAGGGGGGACAGGGCTACGAGCAGTACTTC
- TRBJ1-5 13 TRBV28 - CASRGTINQPQHF TGTGCCAGCAGAGGGACCATAAATCAGCCCCAGCATTTT
few TRBJ2-3 14 TRBV6-2/TRBV6-3 TRBD2 CASRLAGERDTQYF TGTGCCAGCAGGCTAGCGGGAGAAAGAGATACGCAGTATTTT
many TRBJ1-1 14 TRBV6-4 TRBD1 CASSADRRNTEAFF TGTGCCAGCAGCGCGGACAGGCGTAACACTGAAGCTTTCTTT